This T cell receptor beta chain emerged from a study of metastatic and nonmetastatic thyroid tumors. The overall study: The authors compared repertoires across blood and tumor or nodule tissue from malignant and benign thyroid patients. Findings and limits, study-wide: The reported finding was significantly higher TCR beta diversity in malignant thyroid tumors relative to benign nodules, in blood and tumor.

MiXCR re-clonotyped the PCR reads for TCRdb. Of about 6,500 clones detected, approximately 40% appear once; the ten largest clones hold roughly 21%. The germline CDR1 and CDR2 sequences are SGHNT and YENEEA. The CDR3 has 14 amino acids. None of the patients had undergone any treatment ahead of thyroid surgery. Only a few counts were recorded for this clone. Its antigen remains unidentified. An end of the junction does not agree with germline; a read error may underlie this. The TCR was taken from a female donor with papillary thyroid cancer or a benign thyroid nodule (not recorded which). Some clones in this sample may be carry-over from other donors' samples. The genes are TRBV11-3 and TRBJ2-1, with D possibly matching TRBD1 (6 bases). The sequenced sample was tumor tissue. The CDR3 DNA sequence: TGTGCCAGCAGCCCAGGGACATGCTACAAGGAGCAGTTCTTC. Its translation is CASSPGTCYKEQFF. The entire variable domain, with the rest obtained from reference TRBV11-3 and TRBJ2-1, is as follows: EAGVVQSPRYKIIEKKQPVAFWCNPISGHNTLYWYLQNLGQGPELLIRYENEEAVDDSQLPKDRFSAERLKGVDSTLKIQPAELGDSAVYLCASSPGTCYKEQFFGPGTRLTVL.